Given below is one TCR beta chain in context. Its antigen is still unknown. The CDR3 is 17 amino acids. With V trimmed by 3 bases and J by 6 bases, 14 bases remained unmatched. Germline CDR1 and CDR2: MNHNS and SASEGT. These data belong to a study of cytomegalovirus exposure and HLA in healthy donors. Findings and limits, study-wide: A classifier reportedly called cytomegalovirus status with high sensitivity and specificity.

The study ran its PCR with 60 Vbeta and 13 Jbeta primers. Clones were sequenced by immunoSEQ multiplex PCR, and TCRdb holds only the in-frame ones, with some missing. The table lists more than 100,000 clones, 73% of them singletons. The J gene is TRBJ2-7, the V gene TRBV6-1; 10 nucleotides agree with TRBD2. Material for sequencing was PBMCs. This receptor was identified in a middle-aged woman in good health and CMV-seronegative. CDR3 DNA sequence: TGTGCCAGCAGTGAGGTTGCTAGCGGGAGCCTGAGGGGCGAGCAGTACTTC. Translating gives CASSEVASGSLRGEQYF.